This T cell receptor (beta chain) is from a study of molecular identifiers for immune sequencing clone quantification. Germline loops: CDR1 PRHDT, CDR2 FYEKMQ (reference sequence). The CDR3 extends over 13 amino acids. V lost 2 bases and J lost 3, with 4 bases in between. Study observations and caveats: Researchers reportedly could pick up spiked Jurkat TCR RNA from one cell mixed into 1 million or so naive cells.

TCRdb re-called the PCR reads through MiXCR, storing one row per CDR3 protein. The table records roughly 100,000 distinct CDR3 sequences, 30% to 45% of them present only once. This clonotype was found a few times. The antigen remains undetermined. The sequenced sample consisted of naive CD8+ T cells from blood, with Jurkat cell RNA spiked in. Subset given: FACS-sorted CD8+CD4-CCR7+CD45RA+ naive T cells. The origin of this receptor is a human donor in good health. Some libraries in this study had Jurkat cell RNA spiked in. The chain employs TRBV13 and TRBJ2-2, with D unclear. In nucleotides, the CDR3 is TGTGCCAGCAGCTTAAGATACACCGGGGAGCTGTTTTTT. Translating gives CASSLRYTGELFF.